This T cell receptor (beta chain) was recorded in a study of T cell responses to AZD1222 COVID-19 vaccine. Using immunoSEQ multiplex PCR, the repertoire was profiled, and TCRdb retains in-frame clones only, with some absent. The profile shows roughly 120,000 clones, about nine tenths of them singletons. The CDR3 is 17 amino acids. Trimming took off 0 bases at V and 2 bases at J, with 15 bases between the two ends. Per the germline V gene, CDR1 is MGHRA and CDR2 is YSYEKL. This TCR was sampled from an adult in good health. The sequencing used peripheral blood, collected on day 0 of AZD1222 vaccination. This chain uses TRBV4-1 with TRBJ2-3; D is perhaps TRBD1 (6 bases). The CDR3 loop reads CASSQDRTAKTTDTQYF. The CDR3 region has the DNA TGCGCCAGCAGCCAAGATAGGACAGCGAAGACCACAGATACGCAGTATTTT.